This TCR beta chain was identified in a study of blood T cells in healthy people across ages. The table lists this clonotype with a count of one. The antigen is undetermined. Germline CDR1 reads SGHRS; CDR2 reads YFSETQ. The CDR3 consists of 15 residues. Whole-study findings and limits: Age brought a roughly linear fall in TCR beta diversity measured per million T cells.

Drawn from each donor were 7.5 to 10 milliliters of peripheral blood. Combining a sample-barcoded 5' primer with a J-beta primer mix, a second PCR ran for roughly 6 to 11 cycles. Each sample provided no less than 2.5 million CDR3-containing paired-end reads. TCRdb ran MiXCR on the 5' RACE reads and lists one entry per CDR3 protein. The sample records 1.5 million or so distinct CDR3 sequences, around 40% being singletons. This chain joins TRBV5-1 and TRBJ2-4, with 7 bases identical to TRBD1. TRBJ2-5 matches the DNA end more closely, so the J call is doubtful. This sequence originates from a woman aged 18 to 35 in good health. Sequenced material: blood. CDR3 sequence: CASSSTRQGLETQYF. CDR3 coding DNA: TGCGCCAGCAGCTCGACGCGACAGGGATTAGAGACCCAGTACTTC.